This T cell receptor beta chain was documented in a study of cytomegalovirus exposure and HLA in healthy donors. This clone was seen more than once but under ten times. The donors were in the roughly 130-subject validation cohort, distinct from the roughly 600-subject first cohort. Method: immunoSEQ multiplex PCR; TCRdb's copy keeps in-frame clones and lacks some. In the table there are 55,000 to 70,000 clones, approximately 90% of which are singletons. Material for sequencing was PBMCs. The sequence came from a woman aged 18-30 years in good health and CMV-seronegative.

CDR3 bases: TGTGCCAGCAGCACCTGGCCCTTCAATCAGCCCCAGCATTTT. Translating it yields CASSTWPFNQPQHF. This chain connects TRBV21-1 to TRBJ1-5; TRBD1 is taken as the D call from the table, unchecked against the DNA. TRBV21-1 is a documented pseudogene. CDR3 size: 14 residues.